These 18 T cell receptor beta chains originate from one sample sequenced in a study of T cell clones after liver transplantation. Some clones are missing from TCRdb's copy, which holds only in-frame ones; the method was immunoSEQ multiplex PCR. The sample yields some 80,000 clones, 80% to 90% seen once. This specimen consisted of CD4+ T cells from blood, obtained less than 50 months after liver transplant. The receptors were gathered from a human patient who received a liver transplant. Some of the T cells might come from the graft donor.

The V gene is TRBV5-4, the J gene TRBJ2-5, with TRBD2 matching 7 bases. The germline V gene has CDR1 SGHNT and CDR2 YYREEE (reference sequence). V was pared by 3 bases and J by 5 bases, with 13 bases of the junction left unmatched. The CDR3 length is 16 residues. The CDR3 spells CASSSKWGGGRETQYF. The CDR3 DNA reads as TGTGCCAGCAGCTCAAAGTGGGGCGGGGGTAGGGAGACCCAGTACTTC. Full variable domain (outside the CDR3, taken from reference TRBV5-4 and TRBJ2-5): ETGVTQSPTHLIKTRGQQVTLRCSSQSGHNTVSWYQQALGQGPQFIFQYYREEENGRGNFPPRFSGLQFPNYSSELNVNALELDDSALYLCASSSKWGGGRETQYFGPGTRLLVL.

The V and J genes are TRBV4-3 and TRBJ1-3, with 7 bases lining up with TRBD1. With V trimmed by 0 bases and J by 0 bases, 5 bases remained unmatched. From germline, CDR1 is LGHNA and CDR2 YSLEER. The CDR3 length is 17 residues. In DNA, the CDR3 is TGCGCCAGCAGCCAAGATAGGGGGCTGAACTCTGGAAACACCATATATTTT. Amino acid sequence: CASSQDRGLNSGNTIYF.

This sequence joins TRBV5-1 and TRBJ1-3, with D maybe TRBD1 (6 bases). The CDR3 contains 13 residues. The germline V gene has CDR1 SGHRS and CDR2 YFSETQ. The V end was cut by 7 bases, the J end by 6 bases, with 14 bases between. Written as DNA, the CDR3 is TGCGCCAGCCGGACAGACTCTTTAAACACCATATATTTT. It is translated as CASRTDSLNTIYF.

The CDR3 nucleotides are TGCGCCAGCAGCCAAGAGGGGGGGGCCACAGATACGCAGTATTTT. It specifies CASSQEGGATDTQYF. This rearrangement joins TRBV4-3 to TRBJ2-3, with TRBD2 as a possible D gene (7 bases). Germline-derived CDR1 and CDR2 are LGHNA and YSLEER. Trimming stripped 0 bases from V and 2 bases from J, with 9 bases between. The CDR3 covers 15 residues.

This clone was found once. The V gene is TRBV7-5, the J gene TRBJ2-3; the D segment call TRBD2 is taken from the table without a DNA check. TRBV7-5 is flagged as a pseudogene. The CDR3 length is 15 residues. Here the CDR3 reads CARSLKNRSGDTQYF. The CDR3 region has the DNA TGTGCCAGAAGCTTAAAAAATAGGAGCGGGGATACGCAGTATTTT.

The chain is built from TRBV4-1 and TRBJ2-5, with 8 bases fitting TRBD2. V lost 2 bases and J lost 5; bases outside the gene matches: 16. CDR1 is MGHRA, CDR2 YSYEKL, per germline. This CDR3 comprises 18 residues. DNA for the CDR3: TGCGCCAGCAGCCAAACCGACGCCGGGACTAGAACGACCGAGACCCAGTACTTC. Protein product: CASSQTDAGTRTTETQYF.

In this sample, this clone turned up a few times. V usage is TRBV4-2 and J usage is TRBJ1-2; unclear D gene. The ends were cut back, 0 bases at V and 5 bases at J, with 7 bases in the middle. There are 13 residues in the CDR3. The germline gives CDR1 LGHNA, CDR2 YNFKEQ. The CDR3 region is CASSQDRKYGYTF. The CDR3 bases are TGTGCCAGCAGCCAAGACAGGAAATATGGCTACACCTTC.

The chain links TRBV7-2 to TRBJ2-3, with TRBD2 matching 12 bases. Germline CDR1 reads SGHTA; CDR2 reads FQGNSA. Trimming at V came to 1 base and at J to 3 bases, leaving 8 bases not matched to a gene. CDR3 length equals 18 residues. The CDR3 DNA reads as TGTGCCAGCAGCTTAGGTTGGCTAGCGGGGGGGCCGACAGATACGCAGTATTTT. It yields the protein CASSLGWLAGGPTDTQYF.

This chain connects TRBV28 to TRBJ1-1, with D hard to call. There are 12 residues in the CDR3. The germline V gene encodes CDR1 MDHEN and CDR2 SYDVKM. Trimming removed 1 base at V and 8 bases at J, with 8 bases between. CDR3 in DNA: TGTGCCAGCAGTTTATTAAGAGCGGAAGCTTTCTTT. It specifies CASSLLRAEAFF.

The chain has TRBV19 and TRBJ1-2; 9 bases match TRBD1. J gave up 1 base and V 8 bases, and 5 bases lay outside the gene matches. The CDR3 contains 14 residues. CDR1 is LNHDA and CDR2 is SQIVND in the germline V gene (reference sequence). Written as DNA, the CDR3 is TGTGCCAGTCTGGACAGGGGAGGTAACTATGGCTACACCTTC. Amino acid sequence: CASLDRGGNYGYTF.

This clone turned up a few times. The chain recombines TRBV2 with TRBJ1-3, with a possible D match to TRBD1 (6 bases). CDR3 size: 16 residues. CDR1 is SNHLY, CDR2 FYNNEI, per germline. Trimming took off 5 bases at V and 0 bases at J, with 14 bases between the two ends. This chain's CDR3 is CASSPPTGTSGNTIYF. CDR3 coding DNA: TGTGCCAGCAGTCCACCGACAGGAACCTCTGGAAACACCATATATTTT.

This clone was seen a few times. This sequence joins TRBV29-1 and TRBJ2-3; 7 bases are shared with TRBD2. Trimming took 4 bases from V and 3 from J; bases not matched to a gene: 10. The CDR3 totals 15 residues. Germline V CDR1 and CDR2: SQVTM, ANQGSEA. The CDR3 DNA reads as TGCAGCGTTGGGGCTAGCGGAGGGGTGACAGATACGCAGTATTTT. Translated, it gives CSVGASGGVTDTQYF.

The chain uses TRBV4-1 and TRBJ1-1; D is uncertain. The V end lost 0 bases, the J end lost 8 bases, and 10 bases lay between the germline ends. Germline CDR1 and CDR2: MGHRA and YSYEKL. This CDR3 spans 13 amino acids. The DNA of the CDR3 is TGCGCCAGCAGCCAAGATCAGGCTGAAGAAGCTTTCTTT. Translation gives CASSQDQAEEAFF.

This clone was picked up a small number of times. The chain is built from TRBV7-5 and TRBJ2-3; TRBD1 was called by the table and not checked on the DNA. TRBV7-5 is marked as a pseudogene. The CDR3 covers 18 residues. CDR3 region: CARSPRGRGIRGFDTQYF. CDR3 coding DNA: TGTGCCAGAAGCCCTAGGGGTAGGGGGATTAGGGGGTTCGATACGCAGTATTTT.

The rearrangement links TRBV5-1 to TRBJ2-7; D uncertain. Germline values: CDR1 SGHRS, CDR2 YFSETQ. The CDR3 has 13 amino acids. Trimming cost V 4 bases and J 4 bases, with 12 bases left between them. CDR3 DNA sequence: TGCGCCAGCAGCCGATATAACAGTTACGAGCAGTACTTC. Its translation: CASSRYNSYEQYF.

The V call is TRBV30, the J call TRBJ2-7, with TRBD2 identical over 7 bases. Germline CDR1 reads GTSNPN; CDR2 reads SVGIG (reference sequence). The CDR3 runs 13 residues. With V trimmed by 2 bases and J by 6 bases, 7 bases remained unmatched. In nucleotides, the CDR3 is TGTGCCTGGAGTCAGGGCGGGAGAAGCGAGCAGTACTTC. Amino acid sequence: CAWSQGGRSEQYF. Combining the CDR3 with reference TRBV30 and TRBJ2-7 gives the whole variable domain SQTIHQWPATLVQPVGSPLSLECTVEGTSNPNLYWYRQAAGRGLQLLFYSVGIGQISSEVPQNLSASRPQDRQFILSSKKLLLSDSGFYLCAWSQGGRSEQYFGPGTRLTVT.

The CDR3 sequence is CASSQTASTEAFF. The DNA for the CDR3 is TGTGCCAGCTCGCAAACAGCGTCCACTGAAGCTTTCTTT. J is TRBJ1-1 and V is TRBV18, with D hard to call. The CDR3 extends over 13 amino acids. Germline lookup yields CDR1 KGHSH and CDR2 LQKENI. V lost 6 bases to trimming and J lost 4 bases, with 12 bases between them.

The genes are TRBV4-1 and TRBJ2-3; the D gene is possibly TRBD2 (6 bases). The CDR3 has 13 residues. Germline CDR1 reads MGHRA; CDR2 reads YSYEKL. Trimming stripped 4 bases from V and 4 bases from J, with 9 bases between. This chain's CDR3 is CASSRLVPDTQYF. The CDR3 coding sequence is TGCGCCAGCAGCCGACTAGTCCCAGATACGCAGTATTTT.